These 6 T cell receptor beta chains originate from one sample sequenced in a study of quantifying T cell responses using KT2 cells. Study summary: RNA was reverse transcribed with TCR alpha and beta constant-region primers.

Each cDNA got a UMI-containing oligo ligated at its 3' end. An equimolar mix of RC1.1 and RC1.2 primed the beta chain across TRBC1 and TRBC2. In TCRdb, the UMI-ligation and nested PCR reads were re-called with MiXCR into one record per CDR3 protein. The table records around 56,000 distinct CDR3 sequences, about 12% of them present only once. Sequenced sample: PBMCs spiked with cells of the T cell clone KT2. The source of these receptors is a human donor.

This clonotype was seen a few times. The rearrangement links TRBV6-1 to TRBJ2-3, with D tentatively TRBD1 (5 bases). Trimming cost V 2 bases and J 4 bases, with 13 bases left between them. In germline, CDR1 is MNHNS, CDR2 SASEGT. The CDR3 runs 15 residues. The CDR3 nucleotides are TGTGCCAGCAGTGAAAGGGGATTATTCGCAGATACGCAGTATTTT. Protein: CASSERGLFADTQYF.

This clonotype has a handful of counts. Here the CDR3 DNA reads TGTGCCAGCAGCAAAGACAGGGAGAACACTGAAGCTTTCTTT. It specifies CASSKDRENTEAFF. The chain uses TRBV21-1 and TRBJ1-1; the table calls TRBD1, which could not be checked here. TRBV21-1 is a pseudogene segment. This CDR3 is built from 14 residues.

This sequence joins TRBV6-2 or TRBV6-3 and TRBJ2-5, with 9 bases lining up with TRBD2. The CDR3 loop spans 16 amino acids. Per the germline V gene, CDR1 is MNHEY and CDR2 is SVGEGT. V shed 2 bases and J 1 base; nucleotides not matched to a gene: 5. In nucleotides, the CDR3 is TGTGCCAGCAGTTACGATGGGACTAGCAGCCAAGAGACCCAGTACTTC. Translating gives CASSYDGTSSQETQYF.

This clonotype was seen repeatedly, ten times or more. This chain connects TRBV2 to TRBJ2-1; D is undetermined. V lost 9 bases and J 10 bases, leaving 7 bases between the germline ends. Germline CDR1 SNHLY, CDR2 FYNNEI. CDR3 size: 9 residues. The CDR3 reads CARGREQFF. In DNA form, the CDR3 reads TGTGCCAGAGGGCGGGAGCAGTTCTTC.

The chain is built from TRBV11-2 and TRBJ2-3; D not certain. Trimming took off 2 bases at V and 0 bases at J, with 3 bases between the two ends. Germline assignment: CDR1 SGHAT and CDR2 FQNNGV. This CDR3 is 13 amino acids long. CDR3 coding DNA: TGTGCCAGCAGCTTACCTAGCACAGATACGCAGTATTTT. Translation gives CASSLPSTDTQYF.

The chain combines TRBV20-1 with TRBJ2-7, with 7 bases fitting TRBD2. CDR1 and CDR2 (germline): DFQATT, SNEGSKA (reference sequence). The CDR3 totals 14 residues. Unmatched junction bases numbered 10, after V lost 4 bases and J lost 4 bases. CDR3 region: CSAKDRRGLYEQYF. The CDR3 DNA reads TGCAGTGCTAAGGATCGGAGGGGACTATACGAGCAGTACTTC.